This TCR beta chain stems from a study of CD8 T cells in ankylosing spondylitis. Study findings and constraints: Reportedly, significant enrichment of disease-linked clones occurred in matched ankylosing spondylitis synovial fluid. A TCR beta motif made of under 10 highly homologous variants seemed typical of ankylosing spondylitis blood. The disease-linked clones had a CD8+ phenotype and low blood frequencies. Past research had described some motif variants in reactive arthritis synovial fluid and blood.

One entry per CDR3 protein results from TCRdb running MiXCR on the 5' RACE reads. The data hold under 550,000 distinct CDR3 sequences, with around 26% observed a single time. For this clonotype: Its target is unknown.

The CDR3 has 13 amino acids. The germline V gene has CDR1 SEHNR and CDR2 FQNEAQ (reference sequence). V lost 6 bases, J lost 7 bases, and 15 bases lay in between. The TCR sequence derives from a male donor with ankylosing spondylitis. Sample: blood, either unsorted or a sorted T cell fraction (not recorded which). This chain links TRBV7-9 with TRBJ2-5; D might be TRBD2 (5 bases). CDR3: CASSTDPAGTQYF. CDR3 sequence (DNA): TGTGCCAGCAGTACGGACCCCGCGGGGACCCAGTACTTC.